What follows is one TCR beta chain and its context. The antigen remains undetermined. This sample is part of a study of cytomegalovirus exposure and HLA in healthy donors. Primers: 60 Vbeta forward and 13 Jbeta reverse. Assay: immunoSEQ multiplex PCR; the TCRdb copy retains only in-frame clones and omits some. The data contain roughly 150,000 clones, approximately 80% of them singletons. Overall study findings and caveats: Data from an earlier analysis indicated that most TCR beta V segments were productive either about 87% or about 30% of the time.

The V end was cut by 1 base, the J end by 9 bases, with 7 bases between. Per germline, CDR1 MGHRA and CDR2 YSYEKL. This CDR3 comprises 12 residues. This chain connects TRBV4-1 to TRBJ1-5; D is undetermined. The sample consisted of PBMCs. The receptor was isolated from a man in his forties in good health and CMV-seronegative. CDR3: CASSQGSGPQHF. The CDR3 nucleotides read TGCGCCAGCAGCCAAGGGAGCGGGCCCCAGCATTTT.